This T cell receptor beta chain appears in the sequencing data of a study of blood T cell repertoires in COVID-19. The germline V gene has CDR1 SGHRS and CDR2 YFSETQ. Trimming left V 1 base short and J 5 bases short, with 18 bases between. The CDR3 spans 17 residues. Sequencing used immunoSEQ multiplex PCR; TCRdb keeps in-frame clones, though not all of them. The table records hundreds of thousands of clones, 90% of them present only once. The chain combines TRBV5-1 with TRBJ2-2; D might be TRBD2 (6 bases). What was sequenced was PBMCs or T cells enriched from blood (not recorded which). This receptor was obtained from a woman aged 18-29 years with acute COVID-19. The CDR3 region is CASSLRPQAEGTGELFF. In DNA, the CDR3 is TGCGCCAGCAGCTTGCGTCCGCAGGCGGAGGGAACCGGGGAGCTGTTTTTT. The full variable domain, rest sourced from reference TRBV5-1 and TRBJ2-2, is KAGVTQTPRYLIKTRGQQVTLSCSPISGHRSVSWYQQTPGQGLQFLFEYFSETQRNKGNFPGRFSGRQFSNSRSEMNVSTLELGDSALYLCASSLRPQAEGTGELFFGEGSRLTVL.